The T cell receptor beta chain described here comes from a study of PD-1 blockade in classical Hodgkin lymphoma. All patients relapsed after autologous stem cell transplantation, and brentuximab vedotin exposure varied. This CDR3 contains 15 residues. Germline assignment: CDR1 ENHRY and CDR2 SYGVKD. Trimming took off 3 bases at V and 1 base at J, with 12 bases between the two ends. Here immunoSEQ multiplex PCR was the method, and the copy in TCRdb shows in-frame clones only, minus some. The sample records approximately 58,000 clones, 91% being singletons. The sequence came from a human donor with classical Hodgkin lymphoma. The chain has TRBV10-3 and TRBJ2-5; D ambiguous. This material consisted of peripheral blood mononuclear cells (PBMCs), taken before the second cycle of nivolumab. In DNA form, the CDR3 reads TGTGCCATCAGTGACAACAGAGACCTCCAAGAGACCCAGTACTTC. Translating gives CAISDNRDLQETQYF.